One and the same sample provided the 7 T cell receptor beta chains below, sequenced in a study of shared clonotypes between healthy human individuals. Sequencing used immunoSEQ multiplex PCR; TCRdb keeps in-frame clones, though not all of them. The sample shows around 510,000 clones, approximately 95% of them seen only once. Sequencing was carried out using naive CD4+ T cells sorted from blood. Stated subset: CD45RA+ positively selected. These receptors came from a woman in her 30s in good health.

The rearrangement links TRBV6-6 to TRBJ2-1; TRBD2 agrees at 8 bases. The CDR3 totals 13 residues. The J segment lost 9 bases and the V segment lost 2 bases, leaving 3 bases of the junction unmatched. Germline CDR1 and CDR2: MNHNY and SVGAGI (reference sequence). The CDR3: CASSYASGFEQFF. The CDR3 bases are TGTGCCAGCAGTTACGCTAGCGGGTTTGAGCAGTTCTTC.

The rearrangement uses TRBV7-9 and TRBJ2-7; TRBD1 matches 9 bases. The V and J ends lost 5 bases and 4 bases, in that order; junction bases with no gene match: 12. Germline values: CDR1 SEHNR, CDR2 FQNEAQ (reference sequence). CDR3 length: 16 residues. The CDR3, as DNA: TGTGCCAGCAGCCTTATCTCCGGGACAGGGAGGTACGAGCAGTACTTC. It specifies CASSLISGTGRYEQYF.

The chain links TRBV25-1 to TRBJ2-1, with D hard to call. This CDR3 is built from 12 residues. The germline V gene has CDR1 MGHDK and CDR2 SYGVNS. V was cut by 5 bases and J by 10 bases, with 12 bases left in between. The CDR3 nucleotides read TGTGCCAGCAGTCCTATAGCTGGGGAGCAGTTCTTC. Its protein product is CASSPIAGEQFF.

J is TRBJ1-1 and V is TRBV19, with 7 bases matching TRBD1. This CDR3 region has 17 residues. Per germline, CDR1 LNHDA and CDR2 SQIVND (reference sequence). J was trimmed by 1 base and V by 7 bases; bases with no gene match: 15. CDR3 protein: CASTVTEGARGNTEAFF. For the CDR3, the DNA is TGTGCCAGTACGGTTACGGAGGGGGCTAGGGGGAACACTGAAGCTTTCTTT.

This chain connects TRBV19 to TRBJ2-1; D ambiguous. This CDR3 spans 14 amino acids. Germline lookup yields CDR1 LNHDA and CDR2 SQIVND (reference sequence). V gave up 0 bases and J gave up 7 bases, with 10 bases separating them. The CDR3 reads CASSIDLSRNEQFF. CDR3 sequence (DNA): TGTGCCAGTAGTATAGATCTTAGCAGGAATGAGCAGTTCTTC.

On this clone: Other nucleotide sequences in the sample specify the same CDR3. CDR3 nucleotide sequence: TGTGCCAGCAGTTTGCAGGGGGGTCAGCCCCAGCATTTT. Protein product: CASSLQGGQPQHF. J is TRBJ1-5 and V is TRBV28, with TRBD1 matching over 7 bases. This CDR3 is 13 amino acids long. V trimming: 3 bases; J trimming: 6 bases; junction bases outside the gene matches: 2. The germline CDR1 and CDR2 sequences are MDHEN and SYDVKM. Using reference TRBV28 and TRBJ1-5 for the parts outside the CDR3, the full variable domain is DVKVTQSSRYLVKRTGEKVFLECVQDMDHENMFWYRQDPGLGLRLIYFSYDVKMKEKGDIPEGYSVSREKKERFSLILESASTNQTSMYLCASSLQGGQPQHFGDGTRLSIL.

This sequence joins TRBV6-5 and TRBJ1-2; 11 bases align to TRBD1. CDR1 MNHEY and CDR2 SVGAGI come from the germline V gene. V was pared by 6 bases and J by 1 base, with 4 bases of the junction left unmatched. The CDR3 is made up of 15 amino acids. Here the CDR3 DNA reads TGTGCCAGCAGACCGGACAGGGGGCTTAACTATGGCTACACCTTC. Its protein product is CASRPDRGLNYGYTF.